The rows below give T cell receptor beta chains drawn from one sample of a study of CD8 T cells in ankylosing spondylitis. TCRdb fed the 5' RACE reads into MiXCR, producing one record per CDR3 protein. Of just under 550,000 distinct CDR3 sequences listed, roughly an eighth were seen once; the top ten hold 6.8%. Sequences were obtained from blood, either unsorted or a sorted T cell fraction (not recorded which). The source is a male donor with ankylosing spondylitis. The CDR3 runs from the conserved cysteine through the conserved F or W. Fields, in order: V gene, CDR3 protein.

TRBV5-1 | CASSLGTPYGYTF
TRBV20-1 | CSARDRETQYF
TRBV4-2 | CASSQLVGDIQYF
TRBV18 | CASQQEANYGYTF
TRBV3-1 | CASSQQGTSLYNEQFF
TRBV7-2 | CASSLAGGYADTQYF
TRBV4-1 | CASRGRTVNTEAFF
TRBV30 | CAWNFPPVWSGYTF
TRBV4-1 | CASSQADRLNSPLHF
TRBV7-9 | CASSLAALNRVEQYF
TRBV5-1 | CASSSGLAGARNEQFF
TRBV7-2 | CASSVGEETQYF
TRBV20-1 | CSAPGSAGGYNEQFF
TRBV24-1 | CATSDTKQGVFTEAFF
TRBV11-2 | CASSLVRAGEQFF
TRBV9 | CASRPTRADTQYF
TRBV20-1 | CSAPVPVGYGYTF
TRBV19 | CASSPIDLLNEQFF
TRBV3-1 | CASSQLGTSGRRGELFF
TRBV5-5 | CASSLFESANTGELFF
TRBV12-3/TRBV12-4 | CASSSGTSGPYEQYF
TRBV6-5 | CASSYSSGGRAGETQYF
TRBV19 | CATSPGGDTEAFF
TRBV11-2 | CASRVVGSGSPLHF
TRBV29-1 | CSVPARQGTLADTQYF
TRBV10-3 | CAIQSGQGYEQYF
TRBV20-1 | CSARGLVVGVDTQYF
TRBV11-2 | CASSLDQIYEQYF
TRBV27 | CASSPLLSGGRNVQPQHF
TRBV5-1 | CASSLGRLAGPDTGELFF
TRBV20-1 | CSAVQGGEDGYTF
TRBV7-9 | CASSFRGMENTEAFF
TRBV30 | CAWRGAGDTQYF
TRBV29-1 | CSVGTDYEQYF
TRBV20-1 | CSARDPDPGLAGGYNEQFF
TRBV15 | CATSRGQGRETQYF
TRBV5-1 | CASSRITSTDTQYF
TRBV18 | CASSLSGVMNTEAFF
TRBV11-2 | CASSLEGGNIPDTQYF
TRBV7-2 | CASSTRVAQPQHF
TRBV5-5 | CASSLSLSYEQYF
TRBV20-1 | CSAIQLAGGGDTQYF